The 10 T cell receptor beta chains given below trace back to one sample, sequenced in a study of tumor and adjacent non-tumor tissue in lung cancer. Three rounds of nested PCR, following a modified ARM-PCR protocol, produced the TCRbeta library. TCRdb processed the multiplex PCR reads anew with MiXCR; each CDR3 protein has one entry. The sample holds roughly 200,000 distinct CDR3 sequences, over 55% seen once. No cell sorting was done before RNA was extracted from the tissue. The specimen sequenced was lung tumor tissue. The receptors here all came from a man between 60 and 75 years old with non-small cell lung cancer.

Remarks on this clonotype: An end of the junction does not agree with germline; a read error may underlie this. The chain recombines TRBV20-1 with TRBJ2-7; either TRBD1 or TRBD2 may supply D (6 bases each). This CDR3 region has 16 residues. The germline V gene has CDR1 DFQATT and CDR2 SNEGSKA (reference sequence). The CDR3 sequence: CGARDNWEGGLYEQYF. In DNA, the CDR3 is TGCGGTGCTAGAGACAACTGGGAAGGGGGACTTTACGAGCAGTACTTC.

In regard to this clonotype: The CDR3 does not end in the conserved phenylalanine or tryptophan, so this is likely a read error. The rearrangement uses TRBV6-5 and TRBJ2-1; 12 nucleotides agree with TRBD2. This CDR3 comprises 13 residues. The junction had 3 bases not matched to a gene; V was cut back by 7 bases and J by 8 bases. Germline V gene data show CDR1 as MNHEY and CDR2 as SVGAGI. The CDR3 DNA is TGTGCCAGCATGACTAGCGGGAGCTATGAGCAGTTCATC. Protein: CASMTSGSYEQFI.

In the case of this clonotype: A clone one base away is much larger, so this may be a read error. The chain joins TRBV12-3 or TRBV12-4 to TRBJ2-2; D is perhaps TRBD1 (5 bases). This CDR3 is built from 14 residues. The CDR3 loop reads CASKQGTNTEELFF. The CDR3 DNA follows: TGTGCCAGCAAGCAGGGTACGAACACCGAGGAGCTGTTTTTT.

CDR3 sequence (DNA): TGCAGCGTTGCTACGGGACTAGAGGGAGAGACCCAGTACTTC. The encoded protein is CSVATGLEGETQYF. The chain employs TRBV29-1 and TRBJ2-5; TRBD2 matches at 8 bases. The CDR3 has 14 residues. J was trimmed by 4 bases and V by 4 bases; bases with no gene match: 8. Per the germline V gene, CDR1 is SQVTM and CDR2 is ANQGSEA.

About this clonotype: This may stem from a read error, because a much larger clone lies one nucleotide away. This chain links TRBV6-2 or TRBV6-3 with TRBJ2-1; D unclear. Germline V gives CDR1 MNHEY, CDR2 SVGEGT. CDR3 size: 14 residues. The CDR3 bases are TGTGCCAGCTGTTACATAGTCCCTTACAATGAGCAGTTCTTC. Amino acid sequence: CASCYIVPYNEQFF.

The gene calls are TRBV28 and TRBJ2-7, with D hard to call. V shed 6 bases and J shed 0 bases, with 12 bases lying between them. CDR3 length: 14 amino acids. Germline V gene sequence: CDR1 MDHEN, CDR2 SYDVKM. The CDR3 loop reads CASRTRLSSYEQYF. The DNA of the CDR3 is TGTGCCAGCAGGACCCGACTGAGCTCCTACGAGCAGTACTTC.

The rearrangement joins TRBV4-3 to TRBJ2-7; a possible D gene is TRBD2 (6 bases). V was trimmed by 0 bases and J by 8 bases, leaving 17 bases between them. The germline V gene has CDR1 LGHNA and CDR2 YSLEER. The CDR3 totals 15 residues. CDR3 nucleotide sequence: TGCGCCAGCAGCCAAGATCCCCAATTGAGCGGGCAGCAGTACTTC. This encodes CASSQDPQLSGQQYF.

About this clonotype itself: Given a much more abundant clone one base away, this may be a read error. The J gene is TRBJ2-2, the V gene TRBV20-1; D is uncertain. The CDR3 spans 13 residues. Germline V gives CDR1 DFQATT, CDR2 SNEGSKA (reference sequence). The V end lost 7 bases, the J end lost 1 base, and 10 bases lay between the germline ends. In DNA, the CDR3 is TGCAGTGGATGGACGGTGAACACCGGGGAGCTGTTTTTT. Translation gives CSGWTVNTGELFF.

The chain is built from TRBV29-1 and TRBJ2-1, with 13 bases that match TRBD2. The ends lost 7 bases at V and 8 bases at J; junction bases unmatched: 8. This CDR3 is built from 14 residues. Germline CDR1 is SQVTM and CDR2 is ANQGSEA. The DNA for the CDR3 is TGCAGCGGCCCTACTAGCGGGGGGGCCCATGAGCAGTTCTTC. Translation gives CSGPTSGGAHEQFF.

This clonotype was observed a few times. Given a much more abundant clone one base away, this may be a read error. V and J are TRBV11-2 and TRBJ2-6; 9 positions agree with TRBD1. The CDR3 has 17 residues. V trimming: 5 bases; J trimming: 0 bases; junction bases outside the gene matches: 5. CDR1 is SGHAT and CDR2 is FQNNGV in the germline V gene. Here the CDR3 DNA reads TGTGCCAGCAGCCTGGACAGGGGCTTCTCTGGGGCCAACGTCCTGACTTTC. Protein sequence: CASSLDRGFSGANVLTF.